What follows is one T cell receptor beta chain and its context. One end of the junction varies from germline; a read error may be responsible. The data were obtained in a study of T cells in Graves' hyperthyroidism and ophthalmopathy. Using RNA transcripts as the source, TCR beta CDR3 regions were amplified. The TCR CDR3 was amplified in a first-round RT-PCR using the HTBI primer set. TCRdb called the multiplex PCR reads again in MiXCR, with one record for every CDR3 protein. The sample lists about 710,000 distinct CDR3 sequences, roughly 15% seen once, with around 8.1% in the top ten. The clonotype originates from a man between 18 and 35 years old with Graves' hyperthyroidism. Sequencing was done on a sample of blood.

CDR3 nucleotide sequence: TGCAGTGCTCGAGAGACAGGGAGAGCGGGGACTGAAGCTTTCTTT. It is translated as CSARETGRAGTEAFF. V is TRBV20-1 and J is TRBJ1-1; 7 bases line up with TRBD1. The CDR3 runs 15 residues. Germline V gives CDR1 DFQATT, CDR2 SNEGSKA (reference sequence).